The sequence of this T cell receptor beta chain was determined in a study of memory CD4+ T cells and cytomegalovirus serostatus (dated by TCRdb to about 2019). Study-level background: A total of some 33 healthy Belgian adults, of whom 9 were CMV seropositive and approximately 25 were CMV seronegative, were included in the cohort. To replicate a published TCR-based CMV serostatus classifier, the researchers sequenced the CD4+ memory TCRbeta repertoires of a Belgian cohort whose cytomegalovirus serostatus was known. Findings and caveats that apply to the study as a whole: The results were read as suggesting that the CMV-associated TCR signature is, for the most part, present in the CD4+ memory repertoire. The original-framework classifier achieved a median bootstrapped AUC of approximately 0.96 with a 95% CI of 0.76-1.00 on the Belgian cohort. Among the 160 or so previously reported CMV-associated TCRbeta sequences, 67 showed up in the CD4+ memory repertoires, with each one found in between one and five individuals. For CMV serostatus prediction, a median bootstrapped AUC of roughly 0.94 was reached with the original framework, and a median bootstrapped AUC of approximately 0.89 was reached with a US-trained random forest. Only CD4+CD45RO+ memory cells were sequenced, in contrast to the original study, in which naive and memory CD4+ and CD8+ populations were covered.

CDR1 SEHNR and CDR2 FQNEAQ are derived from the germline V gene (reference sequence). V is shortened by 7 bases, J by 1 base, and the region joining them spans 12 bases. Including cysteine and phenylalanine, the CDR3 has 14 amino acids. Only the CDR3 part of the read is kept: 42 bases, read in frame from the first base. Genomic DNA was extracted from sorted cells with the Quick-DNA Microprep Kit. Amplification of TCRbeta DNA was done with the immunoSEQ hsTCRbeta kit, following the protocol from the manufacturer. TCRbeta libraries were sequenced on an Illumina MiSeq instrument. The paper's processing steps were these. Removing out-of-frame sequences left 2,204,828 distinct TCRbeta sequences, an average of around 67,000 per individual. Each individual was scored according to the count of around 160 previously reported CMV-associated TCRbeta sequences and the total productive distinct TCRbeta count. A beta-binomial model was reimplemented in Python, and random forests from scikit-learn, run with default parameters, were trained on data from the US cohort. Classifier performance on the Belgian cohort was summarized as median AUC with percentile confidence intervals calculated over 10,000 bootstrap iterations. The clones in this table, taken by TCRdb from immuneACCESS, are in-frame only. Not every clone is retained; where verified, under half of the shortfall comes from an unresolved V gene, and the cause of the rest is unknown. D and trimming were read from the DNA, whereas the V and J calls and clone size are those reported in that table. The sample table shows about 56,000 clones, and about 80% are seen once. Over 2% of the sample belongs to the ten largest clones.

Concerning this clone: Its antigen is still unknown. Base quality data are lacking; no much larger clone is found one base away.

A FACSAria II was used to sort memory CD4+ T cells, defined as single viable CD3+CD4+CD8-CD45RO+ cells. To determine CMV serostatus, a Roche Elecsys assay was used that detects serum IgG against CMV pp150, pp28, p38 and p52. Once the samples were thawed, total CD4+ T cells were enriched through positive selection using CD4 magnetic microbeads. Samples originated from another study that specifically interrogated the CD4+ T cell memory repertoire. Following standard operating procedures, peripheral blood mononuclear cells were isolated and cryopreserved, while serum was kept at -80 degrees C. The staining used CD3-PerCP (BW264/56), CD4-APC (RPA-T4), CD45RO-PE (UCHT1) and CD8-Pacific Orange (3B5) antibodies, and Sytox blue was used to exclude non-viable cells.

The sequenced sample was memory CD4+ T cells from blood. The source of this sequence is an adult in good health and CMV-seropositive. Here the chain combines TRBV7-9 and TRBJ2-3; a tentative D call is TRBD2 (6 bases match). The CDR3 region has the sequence CASTRDGGTDTQYF. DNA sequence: TGTGCCAGCACGCGGGACGGAGGCACAGATACGCAGTATTTT.